This T cell receptor beta chain originates from a study of blood T cell repertoires in COVID-19. Across the study: Spain, Italy and the United States supplied samples that represented acute and convalescent COVID-19. The cDNA or gDNA used as material had been derived from T cells, B-cell-depleted T cells, or PBMCs.

Clones were read by immunoSEQ multiplex PCR, and TCRdb kept only the in-frame ones, dropping some. The repertoire has 200,000 to 250,000 clones, 70% to 90% of them found once; the top ten carry about 2.2%. This clone turned up a few times. Trimming removed 6 bases from V and 2 bases from J, with 9 bases in between. Germline V gene sequence: CDR1 GTSNPN, CDR2 SVGIG (reference sequence). The CDR3 runs to 12 residues. J is TRBJ2-3 and V is TRBV30; no clear D gene. Sequenced material: peripheral blood. The TCR originated in a man in his thirties or forties who had recovered from COVID-19. CDR3 coding DNA: TGTGCCTGCCGAGTTGCCACAGATACGCAGTATTTT. Protein: CACRVATDTQYF. The variable domain in full, with the rest retrieved from reference TRBV30 and TRBJ2-3, is SQTIHQWPATLVQPVGSPLSLECTVEGTSNPNLYWYRQAAGRGLQLLFYSVGIGQISSEVPQNLSASRPQDRQFILSSKKLLLSDSGFYLCACRVATDTQYFGPGTRLTVL.